This T cell receptor beta chain was sequenced in a study of T cell repertoires in cytomegalovirus infection. About the study: Both a matching HLA type and CMV infection were indicated by public TCR beta signatures.

There are a few counts of this clonotype. Its antigen is not known. TCRdb reanalysed the reads using MiXCR and keeps one entry per CDR3 protein. The sample yields around 350,000 distinct CDR3 sequences, around 18% seen once. The CDR3 extends over 14 amino acids. V was shortened by 5 bases and J by 2 bases, with 9 bases between the two germline ends. The V gene's germline CDR1 is SEHNR and CDR2 FQNEAQ (reference sequence). Study-level points and caveats: Predominance within the ex vivo response was attributable to HLA-C-restricted CMV-specific TCR beta clonotypes. Totalled public TCR beta family frequency picked out people who carried CMV plus the relevant HLA.

This receptor was identified in a human donor in good health (CMV status not recorded). Some clones in this sample may be carry-over from other donors' samples. The chain carries TRBV7-9 and TRBJ2-2, with TRBD1 as a possible D gene (5 bases). Sequencing input: PBMCs. The CDR3 region has the DNA TGTGCCAGCAGCCCGGACACTAACACCGGGGAGCTGTTTTTT. Translating gives CASSPDTNTGELFF.